This T cell receptor beta chain is drawn from a study of blood T cell repertoires in COVID-19. Original analysis: Researchers report that nucleated cell counts were estimated from reference gene primer amplification. The table came from immunoSEQ multiplex PCR; TCRdb's copy has only in-frame clones and leaves some out. V and J calls and clone size are copied from that table; D and trimming were computed from the DNA. The table lists around 250,000 clones, 80% to 90% of them singletons. The receptor was derived from a woman in her 70s with COVID-19, enrolled during active disease. Input material: peripheral blood.

This CDR3 reads CAISDDQGELFF. The CDR3, as DNA: TGTGCCATCAGTGATGACCAGGGTGAACTGTTTTTT. The genes are TRBV10-3 and TRBJ1-4; weak D call: TRBD1 (5 bases). The V gene lost 3 bases and the J gene lost 12 bases, with 11 bases spanning the gap. The germline V gene has CDR1 ENHRY and CDR2 SYGVKD. The length of the CDR3 is 12 residues.